These 13 T cell receptor beta chains share one sample of origin, sequenced in a study of cytomegalovirus exposure and HLA in healthy donors. The method was immunoSEQ multiplex PCR; TCRdb's version includes in-frame clones alone and lacks a portion of them. The sample consists of approximately 98,000 clones, about 94% of them appearing once. The specimen sequenced was PBMCs. These receptors all come from a woman between 18 and 30 years old in good health and CMV-seronegative.

This sequence joins TRBV29-1 and TRBJ2-2; possibly TRBD1 for D (6 bases). This CDR3 has 12 amino acids. V lost 5 bases and J lost 6, with 10 bases in between. CDR1 SQVTM and CDR2 ANQGSEA come from the germline V gene. This chain's CDR3 is CSVKQGPGELFF. The CDR3 region has the DNA TGCAGCGTTAAACAGGGTCCCGGGGAGCTGTTTTTT.

V and J are TRBV7-3 and TRBJ2-7; 8 nucleotides agree with TRBD2. CDR3 length: 14 residues. The ends lost 5 bases at V and 3 bases at J; junction bases unmatched: 6. Per germline, CDR1 SGHTA and CDR2 FQGTGA. CDR3 sequence: CASSLGGAFYEQYF. The CDR3 DNA follows: TGTGCCAGCAGCCTCGGGGGGGCCTTCTACGAGCAGTACTTC.

CDR3 loop: CASSGSGGRYNEQFF. As DNA, the CDR3 is TGTGCCAGTAGTGGTAGCGGGGGCCGCTACAATGAGCAGTTCTTC. The rearrangement links TRBV19 to TRBJ2-1, with 9 bases that match TRBD2. The CDR3 spans 15 residues. Germline V gene lookup returns CDR1 LNHDA and CDR2 SQIVND (reference sequence). V lost 5 bases and J lost 3; bases outside the gene matches: 5.

V and J are TRBV4-3 and TRBJ2-7; tentatively, D is TRBD1 (6 bases). CDR1 LGHNA and CDR2 YSLEER come from the germline V gene. The CDR3 extends over 14 amino acids. The V end was cut by 0 bases, the J end by 5 bases, with 11 bases between. The DNA of the CDR3 is TGCGCCAGCAGCCAAGATGTAGGGGACAACGAGCAGTACTTC. Translation: CASSQDVGDNEQYF.

The chain employs TRBV6-5 and TRBJ2-7; a possible D gene is TRBD2 (5 bases). Trimming removed 0 bases from V and 6 bases from J, with 9 bases in between. The CDR3 length is 13 residues. The germline V gene has CDR1 MNHEY and CDR2 SVGAGI. This CDR3 reads CASSYSEAGEQYF. The CDR3 DNA reads as TGTGCCAGCAGTTACTCCGAGGCGGGCGAGCAGTACTTC.

This chain connects TRBV5-6 to TRBJ1-6, with a possible D match to TRBD1 (6 bases). Trimming removed 5 bases at V and 4 bases at J, with 10 bases between. The length of the CDR3 is 14 residues. CDR1 is SGHDT, CDR2 YYEEEE, per germline. The CDR3 coding sequence is TGTGCCAGCAGTTACGACAGGTATAATTCACCCCTCCACTTT. This codes for CASSYDRYNSPLHF. Filled out from reference TRBV5-6 and TRBJ1-6, the complete variable domain reads DAGVTQSPTHLIKTRGQQVTLRCSPKSGHDTVSWYQQALGQGPQFIFQYYEEEERQRGNFPDRFSGHQFPNYSSELNVNALLLGDSALYLCASSYDRYNSPLHFGNGTRLTVT.

The rearrangement links TRBV9 to TRBJ1-1, with D maybe TRBD1 (5 bases). This CDR3 comprises 15 residues. Germline CDR1 and CDR2: SGDLS and YYNGEE. Trimming cost V 4 bases and J 4 bases, with 17 bases left between them. The CDR3: CASSRERGIRTEAFF. The CDR3 DNA follows: TGTGCCAGCAGCCGAGAACGGGGGATTCGCACTGAAGCTTTCTTT. Variable domain in full (rest from reference TRBV9 and TRBJ1-1): DSGVTQTPKHLITATGQRVTLRCSPRSGDLSVYWYQQSLDQGLQFLIQYYNGEERAKGNILERFSAQQFPDLHSELNLSSLELGDSALYFCASSRERGIRTEAFFGQGTRLTVV.

V gene TRBV19 combines with J gene TRBJ1-2; D is possibly TRBD1 (5 bases). The CDR3 length is 15 residues. Germline V gives CDR1 LNHDA, CDR2 SQIVND (reference sequence). Trimming cost V 7 bases and J 0 bases, with 15 bases left between them. DNA of the CDR3: TGTGCCAGTACAAGACAGTCTCTCGCTAACTATGGCTACACCTTC. Its translation is CASTRQSLANYGYTF.

The sample holds one count of this clone. The V and J genes are TRBV6-1 and TRBJ2-7; perhaps TRBD1 as D (6 bases). This CDR3 has 16 amino acids. Germline values: CDR1 MNHNS, CDR2 SASEGT. V was shortened by 1 base and J by 2 bases, with 15 bases between the two germline ends. In DNA, the CDR3 is TGTGCCAGCAGTGAAGGAGTGGGGGCCGCAACCTACGAGCAGTACTTC. It is translated as CASSEGVGAATYEQYF.

The chain employs TRBV6-5 and TRBJ2-7; 7 bases line up with TRBD2. Germline V gives CDR1 MNHEY, CDR2 SVGAGI. There are 13 residues in the CDR3. Losses at the gene ends were 6 bases for V and 4 bases for J; bases not matched to a gene: 6. This CDR3 is CASSQTRGYEQYF. For the CDR3, the DNA is TGTGCCAGCAGCCAGACGCGGGGGTACGAGCAGTACTTC.

The gene calls are TRBV5-1 and TRBJ2-1; tentative D call: TRBD2 (6 bases). Germline loops: CDR1 SGHRS, CDR2 YFSETQ. V lost 1 base and J lost 5, with 10 bases in between. The CDR3 extends over 14 amino acids. The CDR3 here is CASSLTSRNNEQFF. CDR3 DNA: TGCGCCAGCAGCTTGACTAGCAGAAACAATGAGCAGTTCTTC.

This clone was observed a single time. The chain recombines TRBV21-1 with TRBJ1-5; TRBD1 is the table's D call and was not checked against the DNA. TRBV21-1 is reported as a pseudogene. The CDR3 runs to 16 residues. Here the CDR3 DNA reads TGTGCCAGCAGCCATGGACAGGGGATTCGCAATCAGCCCCAGCATTTT. Encoded protein: CASSHGQGIRNQPQHF.

J is TRBJ2-5 and V is TRBV7-9; D possibly corresponds to TRBD1 (5 bases). Germline loops: CDR1 SEHNR, CDR2 FQNEAQ (reference sequence). This CDR3 region has 15 residues. Trimming took off 4 bases at V and 3 bases at J, with 15 bases between the two ends. This CDR3 reads CASSSVPGLEETQYF. The CDR3 bases are TGTGCCAGCAGCTCGGTACCAGGGTTGGAAGAGACCCAGTACTTC.